This TCR beta chain is from a study of OX40 agonist ivuxolimab in advanced cancers. Any history of autoimmune disease or systemic immunosuppression disqualified patients. The V end lost 0 bases, the J end lost 4 bases, and 6 bases lay between the germline ends. The CDR3 runs to 13 residues. Germline V gives CDR1 SGHKS, CDR2 YYEKEE (reference sequence). TCRdb keeps only in-frame clones here, not all; method: immunoSEQ multiplex PCR. The table records roughly 60,000 clones, roughly 84% of them present only once. This material consisted of CD4+ or CD8+ T cells sorted from blood, taken in a trial of the OX40 agonist ivuxolimab. V usage is TRBV5-5 and J usage is TRBJ2-3; unclear D gene. This TCR was sampled from an adult with an advanced solid tumor such as melanoma, head and neck, liver or kidney cancer. The CDR3 bases are TGTGCCAGCAGCTTGGGTGACGCAGATACGCAGTATTTT. It codes for CASSLGDADTQYF.